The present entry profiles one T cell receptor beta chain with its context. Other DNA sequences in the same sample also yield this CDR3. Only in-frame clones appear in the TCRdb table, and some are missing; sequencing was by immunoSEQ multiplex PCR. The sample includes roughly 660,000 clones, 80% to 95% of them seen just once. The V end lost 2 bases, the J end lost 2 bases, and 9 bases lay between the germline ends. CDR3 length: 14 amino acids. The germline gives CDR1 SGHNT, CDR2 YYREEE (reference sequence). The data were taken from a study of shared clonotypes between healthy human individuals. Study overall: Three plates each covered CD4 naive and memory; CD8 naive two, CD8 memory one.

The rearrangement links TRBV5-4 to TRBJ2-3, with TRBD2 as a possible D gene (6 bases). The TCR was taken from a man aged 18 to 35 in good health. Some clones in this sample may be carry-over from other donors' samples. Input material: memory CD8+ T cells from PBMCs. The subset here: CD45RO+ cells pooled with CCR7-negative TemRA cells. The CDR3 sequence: CASSFGGYTDTQYF. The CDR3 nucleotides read TGTGCCAGCAGCTTTGGGGGGTACACAGATACGCAGTATTTT.